Detailed here is one T cell receptor beta chain. Measured with immunoSEQ multiplex PCR; TCRdb has only the in-frame clones, and not every one. The sample has roughly 90,000 clones; 94% are singletons. The data belong to a study of T cell changes during pregnancy in multiple sclerosis. The V gene's germline CDR1 is GTSNPN and CDR2 SVGIG (reference sequence). V gave up 5 bases and J gave up 3 bases; unmatched junction bases: 7. The CDR3 runs 15 residues. The rearrangement uses TRBV30 and TRBJ1-4; 9 bases line up with TRBD1. This TCR was recovered from a female donor with multiple sclerosis, enrolled in a pregnancy study. Sequencing was performed on peripheral blood, taken in the third trimester of pregnancy. The CDR3 is CAWSTGGASNEKLFF. CDR3 DNA: TGTGCCTGGTCAACAGGGGGCGCGTCTAATGAAAAACTGTTTTTT.